The TCR beta chain under discussion was sequenced for a study of blood T cells in healthy people across ages. Study outcomes and limitations: Age advanced and TCR beta diversity per million T cells fell, roughly linearly.

They isolated at least 6.5 million PBMCs from each sample. As for this clonotype: Its cognate antigen is unknown.

Combining a sample-barcoded 5' primer with a J-beta primer mix, a second PCR ran for about 7 to 12 cycles. In TCRdb, the 5' RACE reads were re-called with MiXCR into one record per CDR3 protein. The sample contains some 800,000 distinct CDR3 sequences, approximately 44% of which appear only once. Germline V gene data show CDR1 as LGHNA and CDR2 as YSLEER. V was shortened by 5 bases and J by 4 bases, with 11 bases between the two germline ends. The CDR3 has 13 residues. The receptor comes from a man between 60 and 70 years old in good health. Sequencing used blood. This rearrangement joins TRBV4-3 to TRBJ1-2, with D perhaps matching TRBD1 (5 bases). CDR3 coding DNA: TGCGCCAGCAGCGACGGGGACCTCTATGGCTACACCTTC. Translated: CASSDGDLYGYTF.